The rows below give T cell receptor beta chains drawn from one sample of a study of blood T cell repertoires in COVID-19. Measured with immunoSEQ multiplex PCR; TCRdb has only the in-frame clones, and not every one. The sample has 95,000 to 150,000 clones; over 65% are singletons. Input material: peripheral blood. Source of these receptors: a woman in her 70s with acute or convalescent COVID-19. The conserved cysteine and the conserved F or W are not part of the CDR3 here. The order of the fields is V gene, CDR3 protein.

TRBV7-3 ASSLSPDSMNTEAF
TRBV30 AWSALGQYSGNTIY
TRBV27 ASSGGARTEAF
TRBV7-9 ASSSVSAGANVLT
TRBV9 ASSVQTETDTQY
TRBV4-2 ASSQAGGGAYNEQF
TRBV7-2 ASSLEEVNTEAF
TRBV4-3 ASSQDNRDRVDEKLF
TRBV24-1 ASSPGLAGRSSTDTQY
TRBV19 ASSAQQGASGNTIY
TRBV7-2 ASSLVGTGHGYT
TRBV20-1 SASWRHNEQF
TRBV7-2 ASSPWWRGGRSYNEQF
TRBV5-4 ASSQGLAGGTEQF
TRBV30 AWSQTLPQGRLF
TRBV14 ASSPGGFPEAF
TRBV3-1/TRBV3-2 ASSPVGTRTEQF
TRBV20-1 SASNPGGYETQY
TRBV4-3 ASSQEIRSQPQH
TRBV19 ASSIRFFLFRDRGRTDTQY
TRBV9 ASSVVAESSYEQY
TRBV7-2 ASRGGEDYGYT
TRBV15 ATSRDFRARAF
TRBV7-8 ASSGIDEQF
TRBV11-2 ASSFDWNEQF
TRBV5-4 ASSSTGGRYGYT
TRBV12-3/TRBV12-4 ASSPRGPYGYT
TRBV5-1 ASSQTGTGYGYT
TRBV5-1 ASSLEQVYNSPLH
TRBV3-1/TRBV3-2 ASSQEVTSGGNEQF
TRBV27 ASSLLSNGGYT
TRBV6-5 ASSNRDRGNTIY
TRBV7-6 ASSPGPGNSPLH
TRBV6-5 ASRRQRYYGYT
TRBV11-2 ASSPRQGILSIYGYT
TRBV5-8 ASSLHRGQGYNQPQH
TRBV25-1 ASSDRQGWGEKLF
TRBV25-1 ASSESLTGHQPQH
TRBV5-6 ASSWGQGEYEQY
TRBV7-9 ASSLAGQISGNTIY
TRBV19 ASRTDGTGNTEAF
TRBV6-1 ASSESNRDRGRKLF
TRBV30 AWILALGGAF
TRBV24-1 ATSDPYTTTGELF
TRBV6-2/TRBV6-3 ASSYGQGAYEQY
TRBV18 ASSPQGGLGEQY
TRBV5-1 ASSHGQSNTGELF
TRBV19 ASSMSSNQPQH
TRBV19 ASRPGTGREKLF
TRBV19 ASQTASGNTIY
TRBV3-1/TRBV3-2 ASSPGQGLYNEQF
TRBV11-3 ASSLLAGGYNEQF
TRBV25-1 ASSGRTGGSTEAF